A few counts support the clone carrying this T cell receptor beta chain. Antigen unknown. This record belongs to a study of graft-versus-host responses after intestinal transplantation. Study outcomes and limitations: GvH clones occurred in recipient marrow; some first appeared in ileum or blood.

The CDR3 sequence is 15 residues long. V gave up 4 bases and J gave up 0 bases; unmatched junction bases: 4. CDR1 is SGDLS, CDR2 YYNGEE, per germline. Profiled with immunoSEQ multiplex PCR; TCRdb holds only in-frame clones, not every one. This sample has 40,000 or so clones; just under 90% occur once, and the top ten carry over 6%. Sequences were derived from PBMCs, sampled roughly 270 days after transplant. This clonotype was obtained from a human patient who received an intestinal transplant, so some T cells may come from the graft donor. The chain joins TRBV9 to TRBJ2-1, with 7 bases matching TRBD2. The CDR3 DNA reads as TGTGCCAGCAGCCTACGGACTAGCTCCTACAATGAGCAGTTCTTC. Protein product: CASSLRTSSYNEQFF.